This T cell receptor (beta chain) derives from a study of T cells and Merkel cell carcinoma outcomes. Method: immunoSEQ multiplex PCR; TCRdb's copy keeps in-frame clones and lacks some. The profile covers 250 to 350 clones, with about 95% appearing a single time and approximately 6% taken by the ten largest. With regard to this clone: Its antigen is unknown.

Study-wide points: Merkel cell carcinoma outcomes were reportedly predicted by repertoire and T-cell density.

The CDR3 is 14 amino acids. Per the germline V gene, CDR1 is KGHSH and CDR2 is LQKENI. Trimming took off 3 bases at V and 8 bases at J, with 16 bases between the two ends. Sequencing used tumor tissue from Merkel cell carcinoma. This TCR derives from a human donor with Merkel cell carcinoma. V usage is TRBV18 and J usage is TRBJ1-2; the D is unclear. The CDR3 here is CASSPTPDGRGYTF. In DNA form, the CDR3 reads TGTGCCAGCTCACCGACCCCGGACGGCCGCGGCTACACCTTC.